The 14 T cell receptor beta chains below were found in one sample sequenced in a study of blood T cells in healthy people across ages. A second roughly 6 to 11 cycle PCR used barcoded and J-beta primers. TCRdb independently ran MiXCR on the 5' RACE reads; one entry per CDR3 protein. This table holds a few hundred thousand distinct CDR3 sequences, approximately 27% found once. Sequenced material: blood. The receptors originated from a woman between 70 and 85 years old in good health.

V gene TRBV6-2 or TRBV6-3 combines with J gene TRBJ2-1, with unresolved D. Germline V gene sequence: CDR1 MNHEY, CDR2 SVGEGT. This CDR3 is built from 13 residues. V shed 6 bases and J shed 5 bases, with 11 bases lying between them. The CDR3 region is CASSLPRNNEQFF. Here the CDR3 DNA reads TGTGCCAGCAGCCTCCCAAGGAACAATGAGCAGTTCTTC.

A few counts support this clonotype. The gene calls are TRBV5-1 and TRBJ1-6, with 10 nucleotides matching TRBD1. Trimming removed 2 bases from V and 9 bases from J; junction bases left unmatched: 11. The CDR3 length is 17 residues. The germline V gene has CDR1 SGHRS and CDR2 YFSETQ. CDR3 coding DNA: TGCGCCAGCAGCTTACAGCTTCCGGGACAGGGGTCTTCACCCCTCCACTTT. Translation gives CASSLQLPGQGSSPLHF.

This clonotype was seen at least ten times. CDR3 region: CASSPGTGGQFF. The DNA of the CDR3 is TGTGCCAGCAGTCCTGGGACAGGAGGGCAGTTCTTC. V is TRBV12-3 or TRBV12-4 and J is TRBJ2-1, with 8 nucleotides matching TRBD1. V gave up 5 bases and J gave up 12 bases; unmatched junction bases: 6. The CDR3 is 12 amino acids.

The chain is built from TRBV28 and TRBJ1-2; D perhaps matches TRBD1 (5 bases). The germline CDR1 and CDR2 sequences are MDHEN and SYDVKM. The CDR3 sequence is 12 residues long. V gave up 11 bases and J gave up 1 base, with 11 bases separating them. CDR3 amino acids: CAGAGLNYGYTF. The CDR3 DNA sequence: TGTGCCGGGGCAGGACTTAACTATGGCTACACCTTC.

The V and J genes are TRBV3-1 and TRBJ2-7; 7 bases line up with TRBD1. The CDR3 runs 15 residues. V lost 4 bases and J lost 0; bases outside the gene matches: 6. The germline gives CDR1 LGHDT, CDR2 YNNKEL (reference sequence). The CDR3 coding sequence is TGTGCCAGCAGCCCACCGGGACAGAGCTCCTACGAGCAGTACTTC. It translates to CASSPPGQSSYEQYF.

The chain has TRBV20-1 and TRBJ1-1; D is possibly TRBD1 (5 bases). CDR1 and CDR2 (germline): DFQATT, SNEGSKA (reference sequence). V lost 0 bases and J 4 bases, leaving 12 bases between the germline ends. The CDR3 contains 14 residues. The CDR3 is CSAREGASSTEAFF. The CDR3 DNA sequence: TGCAGTGCTAGAGAAGGGGCTTCCAGCACTGAAGCTTTCTTT.

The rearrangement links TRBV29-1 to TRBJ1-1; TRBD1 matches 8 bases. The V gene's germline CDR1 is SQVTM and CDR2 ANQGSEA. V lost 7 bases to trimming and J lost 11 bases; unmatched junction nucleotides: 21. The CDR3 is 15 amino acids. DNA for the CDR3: TGCAGCGCATCTGATTTGGGAGACAGGGGAGGGTCGGCTTTCTTT. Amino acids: CSASDLGDRGGSAFF.

CDR3 loop: CASSFGRSGGTQYF. The CDR3 nucleotides are TGCGCCAGCAGCTTTGGCCGCTCAGGGGGGACCCAGTACTTC. The V call is TRBV5-1, the J call TRBJ2-5; 7 positions match TRBD1. The CDR3 contains 14 residues. The junction had 8 bases not matched to a gene; V was cut back by 2 bases and J by 7 bases. The germline V gene has CDR1 SGHRS and CDR2 YFSETQ.

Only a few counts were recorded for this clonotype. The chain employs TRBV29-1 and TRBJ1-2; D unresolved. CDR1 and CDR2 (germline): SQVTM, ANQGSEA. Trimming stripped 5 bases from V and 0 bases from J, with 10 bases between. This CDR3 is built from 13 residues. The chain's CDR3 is CSVTSGSNYGYTF. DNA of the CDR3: TGCAGCGTTACTTCTGGCTCTAACTATGGCTACACCTTC. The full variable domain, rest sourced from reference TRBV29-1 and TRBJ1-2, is SAVISQKPSRDICQRGTSLTIQCQVDSQVTMMFWYRQQPGQSLTLIATANQGSEATYESGFVIDKFPISRPNLTFSTLTVSNMSPEDSSIYLCSVTSGSNYGYTFGSGTRLTVV.

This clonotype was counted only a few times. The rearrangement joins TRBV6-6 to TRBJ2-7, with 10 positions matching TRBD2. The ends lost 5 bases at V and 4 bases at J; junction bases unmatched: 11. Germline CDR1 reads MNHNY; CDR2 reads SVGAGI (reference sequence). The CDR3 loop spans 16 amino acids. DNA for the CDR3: TGTGCCAGCAGTACCCTTCAGCGGGGGGGCCTTTACGAGCAGTACTTC. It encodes CASSTLQRGGLYEQYF.

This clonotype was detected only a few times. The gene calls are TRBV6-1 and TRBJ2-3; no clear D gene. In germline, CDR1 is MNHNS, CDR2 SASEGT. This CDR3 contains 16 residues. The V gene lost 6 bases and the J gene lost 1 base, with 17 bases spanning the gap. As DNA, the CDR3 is TGTGCCAGCAGCCCTTGGCGTAGAGTCGGCACAGATACGCAGTATTTT. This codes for CASSPWRRVGTDTQYF.

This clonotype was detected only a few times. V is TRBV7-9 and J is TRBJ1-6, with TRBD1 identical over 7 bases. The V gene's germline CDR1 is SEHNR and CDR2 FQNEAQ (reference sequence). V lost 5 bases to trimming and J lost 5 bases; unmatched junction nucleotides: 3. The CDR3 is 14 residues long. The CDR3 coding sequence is TGTGCCAGCAGCCAGGGACAGCATAATTCACCCCTCCACTTT. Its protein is CASSQGQHNSPLHF.

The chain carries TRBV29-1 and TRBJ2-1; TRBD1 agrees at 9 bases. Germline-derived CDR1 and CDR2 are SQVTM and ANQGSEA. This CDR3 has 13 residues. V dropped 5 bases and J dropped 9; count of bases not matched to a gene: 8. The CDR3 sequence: CSVSDRGSSEQFF. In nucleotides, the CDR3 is TGCAGCGTTTCGGACAGGGGATCGAGTGAGCAGTTCTTC.

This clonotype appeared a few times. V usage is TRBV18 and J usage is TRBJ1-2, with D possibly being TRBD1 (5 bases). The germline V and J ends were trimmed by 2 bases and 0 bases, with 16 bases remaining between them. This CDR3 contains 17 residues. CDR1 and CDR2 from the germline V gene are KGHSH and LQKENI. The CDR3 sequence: CASSPSSRGAANYGYTF. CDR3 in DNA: TGTGCCAGCTCACCAAGTTCCCGGGGCGCAGCTAACTATGGCTACACCTTC.